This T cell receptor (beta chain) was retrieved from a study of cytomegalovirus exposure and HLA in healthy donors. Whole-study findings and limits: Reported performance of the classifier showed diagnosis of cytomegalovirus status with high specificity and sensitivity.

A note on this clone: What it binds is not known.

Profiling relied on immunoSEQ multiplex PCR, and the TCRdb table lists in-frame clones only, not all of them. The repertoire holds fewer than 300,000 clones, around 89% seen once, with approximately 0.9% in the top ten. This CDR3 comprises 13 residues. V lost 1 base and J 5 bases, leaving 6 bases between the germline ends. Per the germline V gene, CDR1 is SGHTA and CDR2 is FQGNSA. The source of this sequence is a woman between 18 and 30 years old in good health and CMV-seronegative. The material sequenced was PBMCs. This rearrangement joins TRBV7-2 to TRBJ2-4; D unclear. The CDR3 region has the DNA TGTGCCAGCAGCTTAGTTTCGGAAAACATTCAGTACTTC. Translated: CASSLVSENIQYF.